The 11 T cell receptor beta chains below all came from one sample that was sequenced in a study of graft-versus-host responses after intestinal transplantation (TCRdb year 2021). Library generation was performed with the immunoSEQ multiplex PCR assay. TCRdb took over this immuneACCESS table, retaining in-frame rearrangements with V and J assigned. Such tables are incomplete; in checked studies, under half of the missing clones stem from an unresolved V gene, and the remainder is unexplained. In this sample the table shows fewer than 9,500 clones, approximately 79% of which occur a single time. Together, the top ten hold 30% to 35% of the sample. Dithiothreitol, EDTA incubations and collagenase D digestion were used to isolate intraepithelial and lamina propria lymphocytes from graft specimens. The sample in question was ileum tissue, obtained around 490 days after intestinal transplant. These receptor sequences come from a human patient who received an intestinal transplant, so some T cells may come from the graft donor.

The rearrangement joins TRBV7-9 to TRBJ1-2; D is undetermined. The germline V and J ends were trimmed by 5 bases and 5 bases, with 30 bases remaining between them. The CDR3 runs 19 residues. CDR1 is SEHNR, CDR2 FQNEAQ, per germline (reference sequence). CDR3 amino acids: CASSPPSRGNTPWVYGYTF. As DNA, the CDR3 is TGTGCCAGCAGCCCGCCCTCAAGAGGGAACACGCCTTGGGTATATGGCTACACCTTC.

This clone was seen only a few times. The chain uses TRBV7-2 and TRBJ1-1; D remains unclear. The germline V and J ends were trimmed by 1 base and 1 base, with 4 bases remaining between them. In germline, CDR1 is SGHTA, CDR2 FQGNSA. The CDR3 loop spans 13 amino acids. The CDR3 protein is CASSLGQNTEAFF. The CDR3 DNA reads TGTGCCAGCAGCTTAGGACAGAACACTGAAGCTTTCTTT.

DNA of the CDR3: TGCAGCGTTGCGACTAGCGGGAGATCCTACGAGCAGTACTTC. The encoded protein is CSVATSGRSYEQYF. The chain uses TRBV29-1 and TRBJ2-7; 12 nucleotides agree with TRBD2. The germline V gene encodes CDR1 SQVTM and CDR2 ANQGSEA. V shed 4 bases, J shed 1 base, and the junction held 2 bases outside the gene matches. The CDR3 length is 14 residues.

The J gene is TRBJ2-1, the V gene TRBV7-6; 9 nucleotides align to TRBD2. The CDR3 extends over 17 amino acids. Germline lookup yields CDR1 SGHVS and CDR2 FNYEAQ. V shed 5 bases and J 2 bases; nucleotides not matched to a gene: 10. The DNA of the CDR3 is TGTGCCAGCAGCCTCACTCTGACTAGCGGCGCCTACAATGAGCAGTTCTTC. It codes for CASSLTLTSGAYNEQFF.

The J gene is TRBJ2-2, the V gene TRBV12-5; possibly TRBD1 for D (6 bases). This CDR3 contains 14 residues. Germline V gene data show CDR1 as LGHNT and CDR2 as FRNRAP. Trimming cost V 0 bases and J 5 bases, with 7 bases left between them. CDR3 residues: CASGLVQGTGELFF. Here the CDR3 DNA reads TGTGCTAGTGGTTTGGTACAGGGAACCGGGGAGCTGTTTTTT.

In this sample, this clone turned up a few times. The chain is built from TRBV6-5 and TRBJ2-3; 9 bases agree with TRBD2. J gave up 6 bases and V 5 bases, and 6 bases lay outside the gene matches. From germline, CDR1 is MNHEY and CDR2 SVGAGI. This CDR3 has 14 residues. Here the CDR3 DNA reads TGTGCCAGCAGTGGGGCGGGAGGGGGGGATACGCAGTATTTT. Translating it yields CASSGAGGGDTQYF.

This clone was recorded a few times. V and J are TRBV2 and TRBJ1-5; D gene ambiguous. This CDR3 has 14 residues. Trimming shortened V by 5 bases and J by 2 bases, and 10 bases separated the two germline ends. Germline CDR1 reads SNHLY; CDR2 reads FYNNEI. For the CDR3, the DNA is TGTGCCAGCAGTTCGGTTGAGGGCAATCAGCCCCAGCATTTT. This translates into CASSSVEGNQPQHF.

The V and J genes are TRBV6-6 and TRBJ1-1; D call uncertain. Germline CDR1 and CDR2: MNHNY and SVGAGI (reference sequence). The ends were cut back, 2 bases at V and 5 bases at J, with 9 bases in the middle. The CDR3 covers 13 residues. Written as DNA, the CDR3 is TGTGCCAGCAGTTACGCAGCGGGGACTGAAGCTTTCTTT. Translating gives CASSYAAGTEAFF.

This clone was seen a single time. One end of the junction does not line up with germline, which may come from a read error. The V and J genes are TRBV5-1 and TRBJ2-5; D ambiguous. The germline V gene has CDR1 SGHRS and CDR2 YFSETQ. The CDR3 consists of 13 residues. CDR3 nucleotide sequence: TGCGCCAGCAGCAGGAACCTCCAAAAGACCCAGTACTTC. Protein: CASSRNLQKTQYF.

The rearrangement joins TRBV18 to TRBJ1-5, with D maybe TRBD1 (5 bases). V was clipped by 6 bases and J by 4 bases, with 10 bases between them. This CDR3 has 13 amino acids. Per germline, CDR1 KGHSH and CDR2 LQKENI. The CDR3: CASSRDVNQPQHF. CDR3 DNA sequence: TGTGCCAGCTCTAGGGACGTAAATCAGCCCCAGCATTTT.

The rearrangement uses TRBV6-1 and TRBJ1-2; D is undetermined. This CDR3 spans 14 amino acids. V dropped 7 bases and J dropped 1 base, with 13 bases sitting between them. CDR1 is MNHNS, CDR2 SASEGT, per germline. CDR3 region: CASTPAGGNYGYTF. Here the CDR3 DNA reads TGTGCCAGCACCCCGGCAGGAGGTAACTATGGCTACACCTTC.